This T cell receptor (beta chain) was sequenced in a study of T cell responses to AZD1222 COVID-19 vaccine (dated by TCRdb to the early 2020s). About the full investigation: TCR sequencing covered 233 trial participants: nearly 210 given two doses of AZD1222 and 26 given two doses of MenACWY control vaccine. Enrollment into the trials was organized by age into subgroups of 18-55, 56-69 and 70-plus years, and those subgroups contained about 160, 30 and 59 TCR-sequenced participants, respectively.

Broad study findings and their caveats: The 56-69-year group was small, and its depth increase did not reach significance, likely because of low power. CD4 TCRs associated with the vaccine covered the entire spike protein, and the dominant responses were in regions 160-218 and 743-854. Participants were mostly white British and included more females than males, and it was suggested by the authors that clonal diversity may have been underestimated. Only five to seven AZD1222 recipients were SARS-CoV-2 seropositive at baseline, limiting conclusions about previously exposed vaccinees. After two AZD1222 doses, spike-specific TCR breadth and depth were significantly higher than at day 0 and than in MenACWY recipients. Reportedly, almost half of the unique spike-specific TCRs recognized epitopes lying outside the regions that are mutated in the B.1.351 and B.1.1.7 variants. Because no day 14 peak-response samples were available, repertoires were characterized only after the peak T cell response.

The CDR3 holds 13 amino acids from the cysteine to the phenylalanine. Only the CDR3 DNA stays, 39 bases, in frame from base 1. Per the germline V gene, MNHEY is the CDR1 and SVGAGI is the CDR2. A distance of 13 bases separates the germline ends of V and J, which lose 6 bases and 6 bases respectively. The CDR3 regions of human TCRbeta chains were analyzed by immunosequencing. The original pipeline was this. TCRs in the repertoires were matched against a reference library of SARS-CoV-2-specific TCRs that had been generated with the MIRA antigen-specificity platform. Breadth meant the fraction of unique TCRs that were SARS-CoV-2-associated, whereas depth meant the fraction of total T cells that were SARS-CoV-2-associated. Using the MIRA data, each spike-specific TCR was assigned both to the spike region to which the TCR was reactive and to a CD4 or CD8 class. Log10-transformed breadth and depth values were compared by one-way ANOVA with Sidak's multiple comparisons tests. TCRdb's version of the immuneACCESS table is confined to in-frame rearrangements and falls short of the full clone set. An unresolved V gene accounts for under half of the shortfall where checked; the remainder is of unknown origin. V, J and clone size derive from that table, while D and trimming were established from the DNA sequence. This sample holds roughly 120,000 clones; approximately 85% were observed only once. The top ten clones comprise around 4.4% of the sample.

The time point tag for this specimen amounts to: about 28 days (+/-7) after the second vaccine dose. Because spike-specific TCR depth and breadth did not differ between the two schedules, AZD1222 recipients who got a second dose at roughly 4 weeks were pooled with those who got a second dose at roughly 12 weeks. Vaccinee samples came from UK trials COV001 and COV002, including a single-blind randomized controlled phase 2/3 trial of AZD1222 (ChAdOx1 nCoV-19) in healthy adults. For TCRbeta chain sequencing, PBMC samples were collected from trial participants at day 0 and at day 28 after the second dose. In its sample, this clone was seen a few times. The clone's antigen remains unknown. No base quality values were provided; no much bigger clone lies one nucleotide off.

Here the sequenced sample was peripheral blood, taken 28 days after the second AZD1222 dose. The clonotype originates from an adult who received the AZD1222 COVID-19 vaccine. The chain employs TRBV6-5 and TRBJ2-3; the D gene is unclear. The CDR3 reads CASSPGPKDTQYF. The base sequence is TGTGCCAGCAGCCCCGGACCGAAGGATACGCAGTATTTT.